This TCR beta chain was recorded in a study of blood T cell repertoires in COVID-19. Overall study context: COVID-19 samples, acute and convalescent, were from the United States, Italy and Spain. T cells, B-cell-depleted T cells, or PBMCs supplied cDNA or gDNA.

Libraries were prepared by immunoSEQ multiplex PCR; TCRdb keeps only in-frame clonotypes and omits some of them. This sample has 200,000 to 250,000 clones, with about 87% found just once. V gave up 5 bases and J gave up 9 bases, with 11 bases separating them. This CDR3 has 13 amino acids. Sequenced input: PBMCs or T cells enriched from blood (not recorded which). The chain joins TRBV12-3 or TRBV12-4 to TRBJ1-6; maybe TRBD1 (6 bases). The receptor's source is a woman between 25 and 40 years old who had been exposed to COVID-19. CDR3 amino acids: CASSLGHTSPLHF. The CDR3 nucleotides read TGTGCCAGCAGTCTGGGACATACTTCACCCCTCCACTTT.